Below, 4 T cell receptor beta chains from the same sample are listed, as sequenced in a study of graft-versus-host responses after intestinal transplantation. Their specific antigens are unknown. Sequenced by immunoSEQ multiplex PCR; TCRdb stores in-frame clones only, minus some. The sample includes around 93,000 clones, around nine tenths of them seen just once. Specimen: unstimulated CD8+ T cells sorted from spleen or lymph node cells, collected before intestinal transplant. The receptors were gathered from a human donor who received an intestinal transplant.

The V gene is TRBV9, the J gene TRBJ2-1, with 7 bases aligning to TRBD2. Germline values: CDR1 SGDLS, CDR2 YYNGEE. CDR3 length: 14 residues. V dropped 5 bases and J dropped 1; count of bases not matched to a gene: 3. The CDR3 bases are TGTGCCAGCAGTTCTAGCGGTTCCTACAATGAGCAGTTCTTC. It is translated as CASSSSGSYNEQFF.

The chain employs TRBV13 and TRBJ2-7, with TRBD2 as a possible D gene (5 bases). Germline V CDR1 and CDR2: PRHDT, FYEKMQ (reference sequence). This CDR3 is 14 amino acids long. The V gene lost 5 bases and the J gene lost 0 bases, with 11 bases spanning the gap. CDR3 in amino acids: CASSISRDSYEQYF. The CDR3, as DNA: TGTGCCAGCAGCATAAGCCGGGACTCCTACGAGCAGTACTTC.

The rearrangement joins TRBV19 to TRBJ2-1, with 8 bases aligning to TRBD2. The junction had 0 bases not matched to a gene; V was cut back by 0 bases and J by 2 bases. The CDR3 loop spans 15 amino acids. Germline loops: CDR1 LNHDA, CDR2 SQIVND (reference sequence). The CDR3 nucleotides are TGTGCCAGTAGTATAGAGGGACTAGCCTACAATGAGCAGTTCTTC. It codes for CASSIEGLAYNEQFF.

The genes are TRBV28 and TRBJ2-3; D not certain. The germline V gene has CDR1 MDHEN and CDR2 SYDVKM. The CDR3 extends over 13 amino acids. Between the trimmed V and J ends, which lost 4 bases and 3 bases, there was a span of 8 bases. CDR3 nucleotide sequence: TGTGCCAGCAGTTCGCCAGCGACAGATACGCAGTATTTT. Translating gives CASSSPATDTQYF.